The 18 T cell receptor beta chains given below trace back to one sample, sequenced in a study of T-cell reconstitution after alpha-beta-depleted transplantation in children. The library targeted TCRbeta and was prepared with unique molecular identifiers. TCRdb called the PCR reads again in MiXCR, with one record for every CDR3 protein. This table has approximately 4,200 distinct CDR3 sequences, roughly 24% appearing once. The sample here was PBMCs, mostly from graft donor cells, taken 60 days after TCRalphabeta/CD19-depleted stem cell transplant. The source is a boy under two years old who had a stem cell transplant for SCID, so the T cells may come from the graft donor.

This clonotype is classed as medium-sized (0.01 to 0.1%). The rearrangement links TRBV7-9 to TRBJ2-7; D tentatively fits TRBD1 or TRBD2 (6 bases each). Trimming removed 5 bases at V and 0 bases at J, with 17 bases between. The CDR3 consists of 16 residues. Per germline, CDR1 SEHNR and CDR2 FQNEAQ (reference sequence). This CDR3 is CASSPRGKGGSYEQYF. The CDR3 DNA sequence: TGTGCCAGCAGCCCCAGAGGGAAGGGGGGCTCCTACGAGCAGTACTTC.

This clonotype appeared many times. The chain is built from TRBV10-3 and TRBJ2-3, with TRBD1 identical over 10 bases. The CDR3 is 17 amino acids. CDR1 and CDR2 (germline): ENHRY, SYGVKD. The V gene end was trimmed by 2 bases and the J gene end by 5 bases; junction bases not matched to a gene: 10. The CDR3 is CAISEPPTGGAIDTQYF. CDR3 DNA sequence: TGTGCCATCAGTGAGCCCCCGACAGGGGGCGCAATAGATACGCAGTATTTT.

The gene calls are TRBV7-9 and TRBJ1-5; possible D gene TRBD1, 6 bases. Germline assignment: CDR1 SEHNR and CDR2 FQNEAQ (reference sequence). Trimming shortened V by 3 bases and J by 1 base, and 10 bases separated the two germline ends. The CDR3 consists of 15 residues. Here the CDR3 DNA reads TGTGCCAGCAGCTTGGGGGCAGAGAGCAATCAGCCCCAGCATTTT. Its translation: CASSLGAESNQPQHF.

The count of this clonotype is one. The chain is built from TRBV20-1 and TRBJ2-3, with a weak D call TRBD1 (6 bases). CDR3 length: 14 residues. Trimming cost V 3 bases and J 0 bases, with 10 bases left between them. Per the germline V gene, CDR1 is DFQATT and CDR2 is SNEGSKA (reference sequence). CDR3 DNA: TGCAGTGCTAGGGACAGTGGGAGCACAGATACGCAGTATTTT. Protein: CSARDSGSTDTQYF.

This clonotype was counted many times. The chain couples TRBV20-1 to TRBJ2-5; TRBD1 aligns across 9 bases. This CDR3 region has 13 residues. Looked up from germline, CDR1 is DFQATT and CDR2 is SNEGSKA (reference sequence). V lost 5 bases and J lost 3; bases outside the gene matches: 4. The CDR3 reads CSAPRTGEETQYF. CDR3 coding DNA: TGCAGTGCTCCACGGACAGGGGAAGAGACCCAGTACTTC.

This clonotype was picked up a small number of times. A much larger clone lies one base from this, so it may be a read error. This rearrangement joins TRBV3-1 to TRBJ2-1, with D maybe TRBD2 (5 bases). Germline V gene lookup returns CDR1 LGHDT and CDR2 YNNKEL (reference sequence). This CDR3 has 18 amino acids. CDR3 nucleotide sequence: TGTGCCTGCAGCCAAGAGGGTCGGGGAACATACTCCTACAATGAGCAGTTCTTC. It is translated as CACSQEGRGTYSYNEQFF.

This clonotype has a single count. V gene TRBV27 combines with J gene TRBJ2-2; D not certain. Trimming left V 6 bases short and J 5 bases short, with 16 bases between. Germline V gene data show CDR1 as MNHEY and CDR2 as SMNVEV (reference sequence). The CDR3 extends over 15 amino acids. The CDR3 region is CASSYHPDGTGELFF. CDR3 coding DNA: TGTGCCAGCAGCTACCACCCGGACGGGACCGGGGAGCTGTTTTTT.

This clonotype was recorded at least ten times. The rearrangement joins TRBV19 to TRBJ2-7; tentative D call: TRBD2 (6 bases). V was clipped by 1 base and J by 0 bases, with 10 bases between them. CDR3 length: 15 amino acids. The V gene's germline CDR1 is LNHDA and CDR2 SQIVND (reference sequence). The CDR3 reads CASSIGIGSSYEQYF. In DNA form, the CDR3 reads TGTGCCAGTAGTATAGGGATCGGGAGCTCCTACGAGCAGTACTTC.

This clonotype was observed a handful of times. This rearrangement joins TRBV5-6 to TRBJ2-7, with D unclear. This CDR3 has 14 residues. The germline V gene has CDR1 SGHDT and CDR2 YYEEEE. Trimming cost V 9 bases and J 3 bases, with 19 bases left between them. CDR3 bases: TGTGCCATGGGCACCGGGCTGTTCTGCTACGAGCAGTACTTC. Translating it yields CAMGTGLFCYEQYF.

The gene calls are TRBV11-2 and TRBJ2-5; D is uncertain. The J call may be mistaken, given a closer DNA end match to TRBJ1-5. The CDR3 runs 13 residues. Germline V gene sequence: CDR1 SGHAT, CDR2 FQNNGV. This CDR3 reads CASSLGVQETQHF. For the CDR3, the DNA is TGTGCCAGCAGCTTAGGAGTACAAGAGACCCAGCATTTT.

The sample holds many counts of this clonotype. J is TRBJ2-3 and V is TRBV9, with D maybe TRBD2 (5 bases). The V end lost 3 bases, the J end lost 0 bases, and 14 bases lay between the germline ends. CDR1 and CDR2 (germline): SGDLS, YYNGEE. The CDR3 length is 16 residues. The CDR3 DNA reads as TGTGCCAGCAGCGCCCATCAGCGGTGGAGCACAGATACGCAGTATTTT. As protein: CASSAHQRWSTDTQYF. Full variable domain (missing parts from reference TRBV9 and TRBJ2-3): DSGVTQTPKHLITATGQRVTLRCSPRSGDLSVYWYQQSLDQGLQFLIQYYNGEERAKGNILERFSAQQFPDLHSELNLSSLELGDSALYFCASSAHQRWSTDTQYFGPGTRLTVL.

J is TRBJ2-5 and V is TRBV10-3; 9 nucleotides match TRBD1. Germline V gene data show CDR1 as ENHRY and CDR2 as SYGVKD. V dropped 4 bases and J dropped 1; count of bases not matched to a gene: 4. The length of the CDR3 is 15 residues. DNA for the CDR3: TGTGCCATCAGTGCCAACAGGGGGCGCCAAGAGACCCAGTACTTC. Its translation is CAISANRGRQETQYF.

This clonotype was detected ten times or more. The chain links TRBV28 to TRBJ1-1, with D unclear. Trimming removed 4 bases from V and 4 bases from J, with 4 bases in between. The CDR3 loop spans 11 amino acids. Germline lookup yields CDR1 MDHEN and CDR2 SYDVKM. The CDR3 nucleotides are TGTGCCAGCAGTTCGATCACTGAAGCTTTCTTT. It translates to CASSSITEAFF.

This clonotype was counted a few times. The chain combines TRBV3-1 with TRBJ1-2, with D hard to call. V was cut by 10 bases and J by 1 base, with 19 bases left in between. Germline CDR1 LGHDT, CDR2 YNNKEL (reference sequence). The CDR3 sequence is 15 residues long. CDR3 nucleotide sequence: TGTGCCACCTGCCAAGAGGGCACCGTTAACTATGGCTACACCTTC. Translation: CATCQEGTVNYGYTF.

This clonotype came up many times. The V gene is TRBV4-1, the J gene TRBJ1-5; the D is unclear. The CDR3 length is 13 residues. The V end was cut by 0 bases, the J end by 6 bases, with 6 bases between. Germline CDR1 is MGHRA and CDR2 is YSYEKL. The CDR3 region has the DNA TGCGCCAGCAGCCAAGATAGGCCTCAGCCCCAGCATTTT. Encoded protein: CASSQDRPQPQHF.

This chain connects TRBV7-2 to TRBJ2-2; 10 bases align to TRBD1. CDR1 and CDR2 from the germline V gene are SGHTA and FQGNSA. The CDR3 has 17 residues. The ends lost 1 base at V and 6 bases at J; junction bases unmatched: 8. CDR3 nucleotides: TGTGCCAGCAGCTTAGTCTGGGGGGGACAGGGGTCCGGGGAGCTGTTTTTT. Amino acid sequence: CASSLVWGGQGSGELFF.

This clonotype has ten or more counts. V and J are TRBV15 and TRBJ1-4; 9 bases agree with TRBD1. The CDR3 has 14 amino acids. V shed 1 base and J 6 bases; nucleotides not matched to a gene: 0. The germline CDR1 and CDR2 sequences are LNHNV and YYDKDF (reference sequence). CDR3 in amino acids: CATSRGDRDEKLFF. As DNA, the CDR3 is TGTGCCACCAGCAGAGGGGACAGGGATGAAAAACTGTTTTTT.

This clonotype was found once. V and J are TRBV23-1 and TRBJ2-7; perhaps TRBD1 as D (6 bases). TRBV23-1 is recorded as an ORF, its role being uncertain. The CDR3 contains 13 residues. The V end was cut by 6 bases, the J end by 4 bases, with 13 bases between. The CDR3 bases are TGCGCCAGCAGCGACCGGACAGCTTACGAGCAGTACTTC. Encoded protein: CASSDRTAYEQYF.